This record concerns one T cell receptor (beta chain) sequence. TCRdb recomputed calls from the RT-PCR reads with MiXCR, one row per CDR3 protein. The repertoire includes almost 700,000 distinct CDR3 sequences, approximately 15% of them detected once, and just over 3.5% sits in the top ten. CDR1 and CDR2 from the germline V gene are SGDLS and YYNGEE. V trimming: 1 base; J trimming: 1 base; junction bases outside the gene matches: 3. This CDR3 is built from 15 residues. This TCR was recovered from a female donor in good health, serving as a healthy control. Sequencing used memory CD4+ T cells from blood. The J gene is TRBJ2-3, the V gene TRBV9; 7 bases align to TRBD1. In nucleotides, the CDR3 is TGTGCCAGCAGCGTATCCGGACAGGGCACAGATACGCAGTATTTT. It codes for CASSVSGQGTDTQYF.